Shown below are 3 T cell receptor beta chains from a single sample sequenced in a study of PD-1 blockade in classical Hodgkin lymphoma. The protocol was immunoSEQ multiplex PCR, while the TCRdb copy is restricted to in-frame clones and leaves out a portion. Of under 60,000 clones listed, approximately 86% were seen once; the top ten hold approximately 6.5%. Time point noted: cycle 4 day 1 (C4D1), after less than seven weeks of nivolumab. The patients all showed relapse after autologous stem cell transplantation, while their brentuximab vedotin exposure varied. Source: peripheral blood mononuclear cells (PBMCs), taken before the fourth cycle of nivolumab. The receptors originated from a human donor with classical Hodgkin lymphoma.

This rearrangement joins TRBV9 to TRBJ2-2; D may be TRBD2 (5 bases). The V end lost 0 bases, the J end lost 7 bases, and 10 bases lay between the germline ends. Germline CDR1 SGDLS, CDR2 YYNGEE. The CDR3 loop spans 14 amino acids. The DNA for the CDR3 is TGTGCCAGCAGCGTAGAGATGGGGAGCGGGGAGCTGTTTTTT. Protein: CASSVEMGSGELFF. Looking up the rest from reference TRBV9 and TRBJ2-2 gives the full variable domain: DSGVTQTPKHLITATGQRVTLRCSPRSGDLSVYWYQQSLDQGLQFLIQYYNGEERAKGNILERFSAQQFPDLHSELNLSSLELGDSALYFCASSVEMGSGELFFGEGSRLTVL.

The chain couples TRBV6-1 to TRBJ2-7; D is undetermined. Between the trimmed V and J ends, which lost 8 bases and 2 bases, there was a span of 7 bases. The V gene's germline CDR1 is MNHNS and CDR2 SASEGT. CDR3 length: 11 residues. Here the CDR3 DNA reads TGTGCCAGCCAATCTACCTACGAGCAGTACTTC. The encoded protein is CASQSTYEQYF.

The chain couples TRBV21-1 to TRBJ2-7; TRBD1 is the table's D call, not checked against the DNA. TRBV21-1 is described as a pseudogene. CDR3 length equals 16 residues. CDR3 sequence: CASSKGGTETVYEQYF. Written as DNA, the CDR3 is TGTGCCAGCAGCAAAGGGGGGACAGAGACAGTTTACGAGCAGTACTTC.